This T cell receptor beta chain appears in the sequencing data of a study of shared clonotypes between healthy human individuals. The study, taken as a whole, reports: The researchers took only blood, and tissue repertoires probably look different.

An assay was performed, and its level was deep. Once extracted for a subset, genomic DNA was divided evenly among several immunoSEQ plates. Generated by immunoSEQ multiplex PCR, the TCRdb table keeps only in-frame clones and is missing some. Among about half a million clones listed, 79% were seen once. Worth noting for this clone: Its antigen remains unidentified.

The CDR3 extends over 16 amino acids. Germline trimming cut 1 base from V and 6 bases from J; bases unmatched to any gene: 4. Germline values: CDR1 SGHTA, CDR2 FQGNSA. The sequence was collected from a woman in her forties in good health. Some clones in this sample may be carry-over from other donors' samples. The sample taken for sequencing was PBMCs. The chain uses TRBV7-2 and TRBJ2-2; TRBD2 agrees at 11 bases. The CDR3 DNA sequence: TGTGCCAGCAGCTTAGTCTCTAGCGGGAGGCCCGGGGAGCTGTTTTTT. Protein sequence: CASSLVSSGRPGELFF.